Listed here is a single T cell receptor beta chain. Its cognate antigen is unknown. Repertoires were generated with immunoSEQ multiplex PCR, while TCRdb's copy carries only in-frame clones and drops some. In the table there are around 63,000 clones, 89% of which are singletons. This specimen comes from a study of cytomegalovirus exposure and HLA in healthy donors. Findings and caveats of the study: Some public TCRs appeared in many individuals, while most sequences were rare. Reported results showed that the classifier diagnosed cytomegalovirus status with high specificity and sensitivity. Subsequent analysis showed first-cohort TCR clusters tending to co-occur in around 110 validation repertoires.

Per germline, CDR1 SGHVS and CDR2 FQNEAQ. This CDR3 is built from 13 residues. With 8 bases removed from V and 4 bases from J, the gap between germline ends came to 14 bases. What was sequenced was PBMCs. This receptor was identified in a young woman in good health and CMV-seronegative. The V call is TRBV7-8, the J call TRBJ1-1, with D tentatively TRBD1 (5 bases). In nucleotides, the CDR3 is TGTGCCAGCCTTGAGGGAGGGGTCACTGAAGCTTTCTTT. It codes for CASLEGGVTEAFF.